The rows below give T cell receptor beta chains drawn from one sample of a study of blood T cell repertoires in COVID-19. Here immunoSEQ multiplex PCR was the method, and the copy in TCRdb shows in-frame clones only, minus some. Of fewer than 350,000 clones in the sample, about 88% were seen once. Sequences were obtained from PBMCs or T cells enriched from blood (not recorded which). These receptors originate from a woman aged 25 to 45 who had been exposed to COVID-19. Both conserved end residues are part of each CDR3. The order of the fields is J gene, V gene, D gene, CDR3 length, clone size, CDR3 DNA, CDR3 protein. D genes are given only for firm matches. The size of a clone is reported for some rows only, either as once, few or many, or as a class for expanded clones.

TRBJ2-2,TRBV24-1,TRBD2,16,once,TGTGCCACCAGTGATCCGCTAGCGGGAACAACCGGGGAGCTGTTTTTT,CATSDPLAGTTGELFF
TRBJ1-5,TRBV19,NA,15,NA,TGTGCCAGTATCCCGGGGTCGGGTAGCAATCAGCCCCAGCATTTT,CASIPGSGSNQPQHF
TRBJ1-4,TRBV5-1,NA,13,NA,TGCGCCAGCAGCGGGGGGTCTAATGAAAAACTGTTTTTT,CASSGGSNEKLFF
TRBJ2-3,TRBV2,TRBD1,14,once,TGTGCCAGTACAGACAGGGCGTACACAGATACGCAGTATTTT,CASTDRAYTDTQYF
TRBJ1-1,TRBV10-3,TRBD1,16,NA,TGTGCCATCAGCTCGGGACAGGGCGGGGTTTACACTGAAGCTTTCTTT,CAISSGQGGVYTEAFF
TRBJ1-2,TRBV19,NA,13,NA,TGTGCCAGTAGTATTTTGGTGGAGTATGGCTACACCTTC,CASSILVEYGYTF
TRBJ2-2,TRBV5-1,NA,16,once,TGCGCCAGCAGCGCCTCGGGACACTCGAACACCGGGGAGCTGTTTTTT,CASSASGHSNTGELFF
TRBJ2-1,TRBV28,TRBD2,14,NA,TGTGCCATCCTAGCGGGAGGAAACTACAATGAGCAGTTCTTC,CAILAGGNYNEQFF
TRBJ2-5,TRBV6-2/TRBV6-3,TRBD2,14,NA,TGTGCCAGCAGTCCACCTAGCGGGAAAGAGACCCAGTACTTC,CASSPPSGKETQYF
TRBJ2-2,TRBV3-1/TRBV3-2,NA,18,NA,TGTGCCAGCAGCCAAGGGCTCCCCGGGACAACAGACACCGGGGAGCTGTTTTTT,CASSQGLPGTTDTGELFF
TRBJ2-7,TRBV7-6,TRBD2,16,few,TGTGCCAGCAGCTTGGGGACTAGCGGGGTCTCCTACGAGCAGTACTTC,CASSLGTSGVSYEQYF
TRBJ2-1,TRBV19,TRBD2,16,once,TGTGCCAGTACCAGGACTAGCGGGAGGAAGAACAATGAGCAGTTCTTC,CASTRTSGRKNNEQFF
TRBJ2-5,TRBV3-1/TRBV3-2,TRBD2,17,once,TGTGCCAGCAGCCAGACAACCGGGACTAGCGCGTGGGAGACCCAGTACTTC,CASSQTTGTSAWETQYF
TRBJ2-7,TRBV27,NA,14,NA,TGTGCCAGCAGTTCCGGAGCGGGCCCCTACGAGCAGTACTTC,CASSSGAGPYEQYF
TRBJ1-2,TRBV28,NA,15,NA,TGTGCCAGCAGTACACATCAACAGGGTGCGGGTGGCTACACCTTC,CASSTHQQGAGGYTF
TRBJ1-4,TRBV7-6,NA,15,few,TGTGCCAGCAGCCCTAGACAGGTTACTAATGAAAAACTGTTTTTT,CASSPRQVTNEKLFF
TRBJ2-7,TRBV2,NA,14,NA,TGTGCCAGCCACTTGCGGTCCAGGGAGGCTGGGCAGTACTTC,CASHLRSREAGQYF
TRBJ2-7,TRBV11-3,NA,16,NA,TGTGCCAGCAGCTTATCACCAGGGGCGTTGGGGTACGAGCAGTACTTC,CASSLSPGALGYEQYF
TRBJ2-4,TRBV27,NA,17,NA,TGTGCCAGCAGCGCCGCGCGGGGGCGAGGCGACAAAAACATTCAGTACTTC,CASSAARGRGDKNIQYF
TRBJ1-2,TRBV6-1,NA,15,once,TGTGCCAGCAGTGAATTTCCAGGAATTAACTATGGCTACACCTTC,CASSEFPGINYGYTF
TRBJ2-1,TRBV10-2,NA,14,NA,TGCGCCACCAGGCTCCGGGAACACAGACCGGAGCAGTTCTTC,CATRLREHRPEQFF
TRBJ1-2,TRBV6-5,NA,15,NA,TGTGCCAGCAGTTACCTTTTCCGGGACACCTATGGCTACACCTTC,CASSYLFRDTYGYTF
TRBJ2-1,TRBV3-1/TRBV3-2,TRBD2,14,NA,TGTGCCAGCAGCCAAGGCCTTCGGGGGGATGAGCAGTTCTTC,CASSQGLRGDEQFF
TRBJ2-4,TRBV18,TRBD1,16,once,TGTGCCAGCTCACCACACGACAGGGGGACGGGAAACATTCAGTACTTC,CASSPHDRGTGNIQYF
TRBJ2-1,TRBV7-9,TRBD2,15,NA,TGTGCCAGCAGCCCGACTAGCGGGGCACTTAATGAGCAGTTCTTC,CASSPTSGALNEQFF
TRBJ2-7,TRBV10-3,NA,14,NA,TGTGCCATCAGTGAGAGACAGGATTCCTACGAGCAGTACTTC,CAISERQDSYEQYF
TRBJ2-7,TRBV5-1,NA,15,NA,TGCGCCAGCAGCTTGGAGCCTAGCTCGAGTTACGAGCAGTACTTC,CASSLEPSSSYEQYF
TRBJ2-1,TRBV6-6,TRBD2,17,NA,TGTGCCAGCAGTCGCTTCGGGACTAGCGGGAGGTACAATGAGCAGTTCTTC,CASSRFGTSGRYNEQFF
TRBJ2-6,TRBV25-1,NA,13,NA,TGTGCCAGCAGAGCATCTGGGGCCAACGTCCTGACTTTC,CASRASGANVLTF
TRBJ1-4,TRBV6-5,NA,16,NA,TGTGCCAGCAGTTACCACTACCGGACGGGGAATGAAAAACTGTTTTTT,CASSYHYRTGNEKLFF
TRBJ2-6,TRBV18,NA,16,few,TGTGCCAGCTCACCACCGGGGGGATCTGGGGCCAACGTCCTGACTTTC,CASSPPGGSGANVLTF
TRBJ1-1,TRBV5-4,TRBD1,14,once,TGTGCCAGCAGCTGGGACAGGATGGAGACTGAAGCTTTCTTT,CASSWDRMETEAFF
TRBJ2-1,TRBV19,NA,13,NA,TGTGCCAGCTCCGGGACTCCATACAATGAGCAGTTCTTC,CASSGTPYNEQFF
TRBJ2-7,TRBV5-1,NA,17,NA,TGCGCCAGCAGCTTGGCGTGGGAGACGATTCCCTCCTACGAGCAGTACTTC,CASSLAWETIPSYEQYF
TRBJ1-2,TRBV18,NA,14,once,TGTGCCAGCTCACCGGAGCCGACAGGCCATGGCTACACCTTC,CASSPEPTGHGYTF
TRBJ1-1,TRBV28,NA,14,NA,TGTGCCAGCAGTTTAAGAGGGCTGGGGACTGAAGCTTTCTTT,CASSLRGLGTEAFF
TRBJ1-1,TRBV2,TRBD1,12,few,TGTGCCAGCAGACAGACAGGGGTTGAAGCTTTCTTT,CASRQTGVEAFF
TRBJ2-7,TRBV27,NA,14,NA,TGTGCCAGCAGTTTATCGCCGAGCTCCTACGAGCAGTACTTC,CASSLSPSSYEQYF
TRBJ1-3,TRBV5-4,NA,16,NA,TGTGCCAGCAGCACCGATCCAGGGGCCTCTGGAAACACCATATATTTT,CASSTDPGASGNTIYF
TRBJ2-7,TRBV15,TRBD1,19,NA,TGTGCCACCAGCAGAGTGACAGGGGTCACTAACGCAGGCTCCTACGAGCAGTACTTC,CATSRVTGVTNAGSYEQYF
TRBJ2-2,TRBV25-1,TRBD1,14,NA,TGTGCCAGCAGTGGACAGGGGGCGGTCGGGGAGCTGTTTTTT,CASSGQGAVGELFF
TRBJ2-1,TRBV5-6,NA,17,few,TGTGCCAGCAGCTCCCCCTATAGCGGTTCTTCCTTCAATGAGCAGTTCTTC,CASSSPYSGSSFNEQFF
TRBJ1-1,TRBV19,TRBD1,15,NA,TGTGCCAGTATCCCTCGGGACAGGGGTAACACTGAAGCTTTCTTT,CASIPRDRGNTEAFF
TRBJ1-2,TRBV5-1,NA,15,NA,TGCGCCAGCAGCTTCGAGGGAAGAGCTAACTATGGCTACACCTTC,CASSFEGRANYGYTF
TRBJ2-5,TRBV27,NA,14,NA,TGTGCCAGCAGTTCCCCCCAATACCAAGAGACCCAGTACTTC,CASSSPQYQETQYF
TRBJ2-3,TRBV9,TRBD2,16,NA,TGTGCCAGCAGCGTAGCGGGACTAGCGGGCACAGATACGCAGTATTTT,CASSVAGLAGTDTQYF
TRBJ2-3,TRBV19,TRBD1,17,NA,TGTGCCAGTACCATCGGGACAGGGGGCAGCGGGCTAGATACGCAGTATTTT,CASTIGTGGSGLDTQYF
TRBJ1-1,TRBV28,NA,15,few,TGTGCCAGCAGTTTATCGGGCCGCGGGGACACTGAAGCTTTCTTT,CASSLSGRGDTEAFF